The clone carrying this T cell receptor beta chain was observed a handful of times. Its antigen is still unknown. Cells were stimulated with CMV-infected fibroblast lysates at 10 ug/mL. CD40L/CD69 double-negative CD45RO-high memory CD4+ T cells were collected. PBMCs were depleted of CD8+ T cells before stimulation. The germline CDR1 and CDR2 sequences are MNHEY and SMNVEV (reference sequence). Germline trimming cut 5 bases from V and 4 bases from J; bases unmatched to any gene: 7. This CDR3 is built from 15 residues. This was the immunoSEQ version 4 assay in survey mode. Clones were read by immunoSEQ multiplex PCR, and TCRdb kept only the in-frame ones, dropping some. The table lists some 28,000 clones, roughly four fifths of them singletons. This sample was included in a study of persistence of HIV-infected CD4 T cells. Points from the study as a whole: Antigen-responding cells were enriched for degenerate expanded CDR3beta sequences.

The clonotype originates from an adult man with HIV who was CMV-seropositive. The chain employs TRBV27 and TRBJ1-1; TRBD1 matches at 10 bases. Sample: CD4+ T cells sorted from PBMCs after 18-hour stimulation, taken from a patient who received antiretroviral therapy. The CDR3 reads CASSEQTGGVTEAFF. The DNA of the CDR3 is TGTGCCAGCAGTGAGCAGACAGGGGGCGTCACTGAAGCTTTCTTT.